The sequence of this T cell receptor (beta chain) was determined in a study of CD8+ T cells in alopecia areata. Whole-study context: Tofacitinib was taken orally by treated patients, and the dose was 5 to 10 mg twice daily. People stayed on tofacitinib for 6 to 18 months, then stopped the drug for 6 months. Study-wide findings and caveats: Scalp clonality, together with expanded CD8+ clones among the top 100, fell significantly with tofacitinib. Lesional scalp displayed greater clonality than normal scalp, most notably in alopecia totalis/universalis.

Worth noting for this clone: No antigen is known for it.

The CDR3 contains 14 residues. Trimming left V 7 bases short and J 2 bases short, with 14 bases between. Germline V lookup: CDR1 SEHNR, CDR2 FQNEAQ (reference sequence). Treatment specified: oral pan-JAK inhibitor, 5-10 mg twice daily. Following extraction, RNA underwent reverse transcription to cDNA, which served as the sequencing template. Some clones are missing from TCRdb's copy, which holds only in-frame ones; the method was immunoSEQ multiplex PCR. The sample has about 180,000 clones; 40% to 55% are singletons. The receptor's source is a human donor with alopecia areata. The chain links TRBV7-9 to TRBJ2-5, with D possibly being TRBD1 (5 bases). The sequenced sample was CD8+ T cells sorted from blood, obtained around week 54, from a patient treated with tofacitinib. CDR3 nucleotides: TGTGCCAGCACCCCCCAGGGCAGTCAAGAGACCCAGTACTTC. It specifies CASTPQGSQETQYF.